Below, 17 T cell receptor beta chains from the same sample are listed, as sequenced in a study of blood T cell repertoires in COVID-19. Sequencing was performed with immunoSEQ multiplex PCR; in TCRdb, only in-frame clones are kept and a portion is missing. The data show 180,000 or so clones, less than 85% seen once. Sequencing input: PBMCs or T cells enriched from blood (not recorded which). All receptors come from a woman between 45 and 60 years old who had recovered from COVID-19.

This chain links TRBV5-6 with TRBJ2-2, with 8 bases matching TRBD1. This CDR3 has 16 residues. Germline V CDR1 and CDR2: SGHDT, YYEEEE. The J segment lost 5 bases and the V segment lost 2 bases, leaving 8 bases of the junction unmatched. This CDR3 reads CASSLTQGARTGELFF. The CDR3 bases are TGTGCCAGCAGCTTAACCCAGGGGGCGCGAACCGGGGAGCTGTTTTTT.

V usage is TRBV27 and J usage is TRBJ2-3; 8 bases are a match to TRBD2. The CDR3 is made up of 14 amino acids. Germline CDR1 is MNHEY and CDR2 is SMNVEV (reference sequence). Trimming removed 8 bases from V and 0 bases from J; junction bases left unmatched: 4. Here the CDR3 reads CASARGGSTDTQYF. The CDR3 DNA follows: TGTGCCAGCGCTCGGGGGGGGAGCACAGATACGCAGTATTTT.

This clone was seen just once. J is TRBJ1-2 and V is TRBV28, with 7 bases that match TRBD1. Germline V lookup: CDR1 MDHEN, CDR2 SYDVKM. V shed 5 bases, J shed 8 bases, and the junction held 11 bases outside the gene matches. The CDR3 spans 14 residues. The CDR3 nucleotides read TGTGCCAGCAGTCCGGGACAGCGACGGAAAGGCTACACCTTC. This encodes CASSPGQRRKGYTF.

V gene TRBV28 combines with J gene TRBJ2-7, with D perhaps TRBD1 (5 bases). The CDR3 sequence is 11 residues long. Germline V gene data show CDR1 as MDHEN and CDR2 as SYDVKM. The V and J ends lost 6 bases and 3 bases respectively, with 6 bases between them. CDR3 protein: CASRGHYEQYV. DNA for the CDR3: TGTGCCAGCAGGGGGCACTACGAGCAGTACGTC.

The chain couples TRBV19 to TRBJ1-2, with 11 bases lining up with TRBD1. The length of the CDR3 is 14 residues. Germline CDR1 is LNHDA and CDR2 is SQIVND (reference sequence). The J segment lost 8 bases and the V segment lost 6 bases, leaving 8 bases of the junction unmatched. CDR3 DNA: TGTGCCAGTAGCACGTGGACAGGGGGCTACGGCTACACCTTC. This sequence encodes CASSTWTGGYGYTF.

This rearrangement joins TRBV6-5 to TRBJ2-3; no clear D gene. Per germline, CDR1 MNHEY and CDR2 SVGAGI. The V end was cut by 8 bases, the J end by 6 bases, with 12 bases between. The CDR3 spans 12 residues. CDR3 sequence: CASGILRDTQYF. DNA for the CDR3: TGTGCCAGCGGAATTTTGAGGGATACGCAGTATTTT.

The chain is built from TRBV18 and TRBJ2-7; 14 bases agree with TRBD2. Trimming removed 6 bases from V and 2 bases from J; junction bases left unmatched: 12. The length of the CDR3 is 18 residues. The germline CDR1 and CDR2 sequences are KGHSH and LQKENI. CDR3 amino acids: CASSPGTGTSGGAYEQYV. Here the CDR3 DNA reads TGTGCCAGCTCCCCCGGGACAGGGACTAGCGGGGGAGCCTACGAGCAGTACGTC.

The genes are TRBV7-9 and TRBJ1-4; D may be TRBD1 (5 bases). The germline gives CDR1 SEHNR, CDR2 FQNEAQ (reference sequence). The V and J ends lost 5 bases and 6 bases respectively, with 13 bases between them. This CDR3 has 14 residues. CDR3 bases: TGTGCCAGCAGCCCGACCCTAGGGGATGAAAAACTGTTTTTT. Translation: CASSPTLGDEKLFF.

This clone was seen just once. The V call is TRBV7-3, the J call TRBJ2-3; possible D gene TRBD2, 5 bases. The CDR3 has 17 amino acids. CDR1 and CDR2 (germline): SGHTA, FQGTGA. V was shortened by 5 bases and J by 0 bases, with 18 bases between the two germline ends. The CDR3 region is CASSRTPASSSTDTQYF. The CDR3 region has the DNA TGTGCCAGCAGCCGGACTCCGGCGTCCTCTAGCACAGATACGCAGTATTTT.

The V gene is TRBV28, the J gene TRBJ1-6, with a weak D call TRBD1 (6 bases). Germline V gene lookup returns CDR1 MDHEN and CDR2 SYDVKM. The CDR3 spans 15 residues. V lost 9 bases to trimming and J lost 0 bases, with 12 bases between them. The CDR3 loop reads CASRGAPSYNSPLHF. The CDR3 DNA reads as TGTGCCAGTCGGGGGGCGCCCTCCTATAATTCACCCCTCCACTTT.

The V and J genes are TRBV12-3 or TRBV12-4 and TRBJ2-4; TRBD2 is a possible D gene (6 bases). The CDR3 is 13 amino acids. The V end lost 6 bases, the J end lost 8 bases, and 14 bases lay between the germline ends. The CDR3 sequence: CASRYGSVDIQYF. The DNA of the CDR3 is TGTGCCAGCAGGTACGGGAGCGTAGACATTCAGTACTTC.

The chain links TRBV3-1 (or the pseudogene TRBV3-2) to TRBJ1-3; 11 nucleotides agree with TRBD1. Per the germline V gene, CDR1 is LGHDT and CDR2 is YNNKEL (reference sequence). The trim removed 0 bases at V and 4 bases at J, leaving 2 bases unmatched. The CDR3 sequence is 16 residues long. Here the CDR3 DNA reads TGTGCCAGCAGCCAAGATGGGACAGGGGGAGGAAACACCATATATTTT. Translating it yields CASSQDGTGGGNTIYF.

The chain carries TRBV7-8 and TRBJ1-5; D gene uncertain. There are 15 residues in the CDR3. Germline values: CDR1 SGHVS, CDR2 FQNEAQ. The V end lost 1 base, the J end lost 2 bases, and 9 bases lay between the germline ends. The CDR3 reads CASSLVGQGNQPQHF. CDR3 bases: TGTGCCAGCAGCTTAGTGGGCCAGGGCAATCAGCCCCAGCATTTT.

CDR3 in amino acids: CASSLGGAGQPQHF. The CDR3 DNA reads as TGTGCCAGCAGTTTAGGGGGGGCCGGGCAGCCCCAGCATTTT. This chain connects TRBV27 to TRBJ1-5, with D possibly matching TRBD1 (6 bases). CDR3 length equals 14 residues. Germline CDR1 MNHEY, CDR2 SMNVEV (reference sequence). The V and J ends lost 2 bases and 7 bases respectively, with 12 bases between them.

This clone has a handful of counts. V usage is TRBV13 and J usage is TRBJ2-2; weak D call: TRBD2 (6 bases). The length of the CDR3 is 15 residues. The V end lost 7 bases, the J end lost 1 base, and 13 bases lay between the germline ends. Germline lookup yields CDR1 PRHDT and CDR2 FYEKMQ (reference sequence). The CDR3 sequence is CASNPRGMNTGELFF. CDR3 DNA sequence: TGTGCCAGCAACCCTCGCGGGATGAACACCGGGGAGCTGTTTTTT.

The J gene is TRBJ1-1, the V gene TRBV19, with TRBD1 matching 7 bases. The V segment lost 10 bases and the J segment 1 base; nucleotides outside the gene matches: 6. The CDR3 is made up of 13 amino acids. Per the germline V gene, CDR1 is LNHDA and CDR2 is SQIVND (reference sequence). The CDR3 reads CAKKGQRNTEAFF. The CDR3 coding sequence is TGTGCCAAGAAGGGACAGCGGAACACTGAAGCTTTCTTT.

The chain employs TRBV5-1 and TRBJ1-1, with D possibly matching TRBD1 (5 bases). This CDR3 spans 14 amino acids. Deletions cut 0 bases from V and 2 bases from J, with 8 bases between. Germline V gene sequence: CDR1 SGHRS, CDR2 YFSETQ. The CDR3 protein is CASSLGQRNTEAFF. The CDR3 bases are TGCGCCAGCAGCTTGGGACAGCGAAACACTGAAGCTTTCTTT.